A selection of T cell receptor beta chains follows, all from one sample in a study of T cells after posttransplantation cyclophosphamide. The data were produced by immunoSEQ multiplex PCR, yet TCRdb's version contains in-frame clones alone and is incomplete. The sample shows under 50,000 clones, no singletons; the ten largest hold about 4.2%. The source material was PBMCs. The origin of the receptors is a woman in her fifties or sixties in good health and a related stem cell transplant donor. Each CDR3 is given with its conserved first and last residue. A D gene is named only where the DNA matches it firmly. A row's size may be missing; if present it is once, few, many or a size class.

clone_size: many; d_call: .; j_call: TRBJ2-2; v_call: TRBV19; cdr3_aa: CASSSIRDRGPTSGGFNTGELFF; cdr3_nt: TGTGCCAGTAGTTCGATCCGGGACAGGGGACCTACTAGCGGGGGATTCAACACCGGGGAGCTGTTTTTT
clone_size: .; d_call: .; j_call: TRBJ2-1; v_call: TRBV7-9; cdr3_aa: CASSLERGIIGEQFF; cdr3_nt: TGTGCCAGCAGCTTAGAAAGGGGGATTATCGGCGAGCAGTTCTTC
clone_size: few; d_call: .; j_call: TRBJ1-5; v_call: TRBV13; cdr3_aa: CASSLGQVNQPQHF; cdr3_nt: TGTGCCAGCAGCTTAGGACAGGTCAATCAGCCCCAGCATTTT
clone_size: many; d_call: .; j_call: TRBJ2-7; v_call: TRBV28; cdr3_aa: CASVPGRDRYYEQYF; cdr3_nt: TGTGCCAGCGTCCCAGGCAGGGATCGGTACTACGAGCAGTACTTC
clone_size: many; d_call: TRBD1; j_call: TRBJ1-5; v_call: TRBV6-1; cdr3_aa: CASSEAGDRGWNQPQHF; cdr3_nt: TGTGCCAGCAGTGAAGCGGGGGACAGGGGATGGAATCAGCCCCAGCATTTT
clone_size: many; d_call: .; j_call: TRBJ1-5; v_call: TRBV19; cdr3_aa: CASSMVPGHASNQPQHF; cdr3_nt: TGTGCCAGTAGTATGGTACCGGGACACGCTAGCAATCAGCCCCAGCATTTT
clone_size: many; d_call: TRBD1; j_call: TRBJ2-3; v_call: TRBV11-2; cdr3_aa: CASSPGQGVGWADTQYF; cdr3_nt: TGTGCCAGCAGCCCGGGACAGGGAGTAGGATGGGCAGATACGCAGTATTTT
clone_size: many; d_call: .; j_call: TRBJ2-3; v_call: TRBV5-5; cdr3_aa: CASSLDRSGRPTDTQYF; cdr3_nt: TGTGCCAGCAGCTTGGATAGGTCAGGCAGACCCACAGATACGCAGTATTTT
clone_size: many; d_call: .; j_call: TRBJ1-2; v_call: TRBV2; cdr3_aa: CASRGEQGTGYTF; cdr3_nt: TGTGCCAGCAGGGGGGAACAGGGTACTGGCTACACCTTC
clone_size: many; d_call: TRBD1; j_call: TRBJ1-2; v_call: TRBV15; cdr3_aa: CATSRGTGDNYGYTF; cdr3_nt: TGTGCCACCAGCAGAGGGACAGGGGACAACTATGGCTACACCTTC
clone_size: many; d_call: TRBD2; j_call: TRBJ2-1; v_call: TRBV28; cdr3_aa: CASSLVTSGTYNEQFF; cdr3_nt: TGTGCCAGCAGTTTAGTAACTAGCGGGACCTACAATGAGCAGTTCTTC
clone_size: many; d_call: .; j_call: TRBJ2-3; v_call: TRBV4-3; cdr3_aa: CASSQYSVRDTQYF; cdr3_nt: TGCGCCAGCAGCCAATACTCCGTGCGGGATACGCAGTATTTT
clone_size: few; d_call: TRBD1; j_call: TRBJ2-5; v_call: TRBV14; cdr3_aa: CASSQNRGQETQYF; cdr3_nt: TGTGCCAGCAGTCAAAACAGGGGACAAGAGACCCAGTACTTC
clone_size: many; d_call: TRBD1; j_call: TRBJ1-4; v_call: TRBV28; cdr3_aa: CASATGGVTNEKLFF; cdr3_nt: TGTGCCAGCGCGACAGGGGGTGTAACTAATGAAAAACTGTTTTTT
clone_size: few; d_call: .; j_call: TRBJ2-5; v_call: TRBV7-2; cdr3_aa: CASSLAQGRETQYF; cdr3_nt: TGTGCCAGCAGCTTAGCACAGGGTAGAGAGACCCAGTACTTC
clone_size: .; d_call: .; j_call: TRBJ1-2; v_call: TRBV28; cdr3_aa: CASTQTNREEYGYTF; cdr3_nt: TGTGCCAGCACCCAAACCAACCGGGAAGAATATGGCTACACCTTC
clone_size: many; d_call: .; j_call: TRBJ1-2; v_call: TRBV2; cdr3_aa: CASSETGLWDSSTNYGYTF; cdr3_nt: TGTGCCAGCAGTGAAACAGGACTTTGGGACTCAAGTACTAACTATGGCTACACCTTC
clone_size: many; d_call: .; j_call: TRBJ1-1; v_call: TRBV4-3; cdr3_aa: CASSQDWRPGTEAFF; cdr3_nt: TGCGCCAGCAGCCAAGATTGGAGGCCGGGGACTGAAGCTTTCTTT
clone_size: few; d_call: TRBD2; j_call: TRBJ2-3; v_call: TRBV2; cdr3_aa: CASSSGLAGVGDTQYF; cdr3_nt: TGTGCCAGCAGCTCGGGACTAGCGGGGGTTGGGGATACGCAGTATTTT
clone_size: many; d_call: .; j_call: TRBJ1-1; v_call: TRBV19; cdr3_aa: CASAPIRGNTEAFF; cdr3_nt: TGTGCCAGTGCGCCTATACGGGGGAACACTGAAGCTTTCTTT
clone_size: many; d_call: TRBD1; j_call: TRBJ2-7; v_call: TRBV9; cdr3_aa: CASSRGQGSYEQYF; cdr3_nt: TGTGCCAGCAGCCGAGGACAGGGGTCCTACGAGCAGTACTTC
clone_size: many; d_call: TRBD1; j_call: TRBJ1-5; v_call: TRBV28; cdr3_aa: CASSSPGQTLYSNQPQHF; cdr3_nt: TGTGCCAGCAGTTCTCCGGGACAGACCCTCTATAGCAATCAGCCCCAGCATTTT
clone_size: many; d_call: TRBD1; j_call: TRBJ1-5; v_call: TRBV28; cdr3_aa: CASSLFLGGQGVGSNQPQHF; cdr3_nt: TGTGCCAGCAGTTTGTTTCTTGGGGGACAGGGGGTGGGTAGCAATCAGCCCCAGCATTTT
clone_size: many; d_call: TRBD1; j_call: TRBJ1-3; v_call: TRBV6-1; cdr3_aa: CASIGGSWRNTIYF; cdr3_nt: TGTGCCAGCATAGGGGGCAGTTGGCGAAACACCATATATTTT
clone_size: many; d_call: TRBD1; j_call: TRBJ1-2; v_call: TRBV4-1; cdr3_aa: CASSRVTGVGGYTF; cdr3_nt: TGCGCCAGCAGCCGGGTTACAGGGGTAGGTGGCTACACCTTC
clone_size: many; d_call: .; j_call: TRBJ2-2; v_call: TRBV6-5; cdr3_aa: CASSFLRVSDTGELFF; cdr3_nt: TGTGCCAGCAGTTTCCTCAGGGTGTCGGACACCGGGGAGCTGTTTTTT
clone_size: many; d_call: .; j_call: TRBJ1-4; v_call: TRBV19; cdr3_aa: CASSTDEGRGREKLFF; cdr3_nt: TGTGCCAGTAGTACCGACGAGGGCAGGGGAAGGGAAAAACTGTTTTTT
clone_size: many; d_call: TRBD1; j_call: TRBJ1-1; v_call: TRBV6-1; cdr3_aa: CASSVQGETEAFF; cdr3_nt: TGTGCCAGCAGTGTACAGGGGGAGACTGAAGCTTTCTTT
clone_size: many; d_call: .; j_call: TRBJ2-7; v_call: TRBV19; cdr3_aa: CASSAGPQSSYEQYF; cdr3_nt: TGTGCCAGTAGTGCGGGGCCGCAAAGCTCCTACGAGCAGTACTTC
clone_size: many; d_call: TRBD1; j_call: TRBJ2-4; v_call: TRBV7-7; cdr3_aa: CASSMRQGKRAKNIQYF; cdr3_nt: TGTGCTAGCAGCATGAGACAGGGGAAAAGAGCCAAAAACATTCAGTACTTC
clone_size: many; d_call: TRBD2; j_call: TRBJ2-5; v_call: TRBV6-5; cdr3_aa: CASSGLAGGQWAQYF; cdr3_nt: TGTGCCAGCAGTGGACTAGCGGGGGGACAATGGGCCCAGTACTTC
clone_size: many; d_call: TRBD1; j_call: TRBJ1-1; v_call: TRBV18; cdr3_aa: CASSSSVGQMNTEAFF; cdr3_nt: TGTGCCAGCTCGTCCTCCGTGGGACAGATGAACACTGAAGCTTTCTTT
clone_size: many; d_call: TRBD1; j_call: TRBJ2-3; v_call: TRBV29-1; cdr3_aa: CSPRDSGSTDTQYF; cdr3_nt: TGCAGCCCTCGGGACAGTGGAAGCACAGATACGCAGTATTTT
clone_size: many; d_call: .; j_call: TRBJ1-1; v_call: TRBV6-5; cdr3_aa: CASITPSNTEAFF; cdr3_nt: TGTGCCAGCATTACACCTTCGAACACTGAAGCTTTCTTT
clone_size: many; d_call: TRBD1; j_call: TRBJ1-2; v_call: TRBV7-9; cdr3_aa: CASSLPTLRDREGYTF; cdr3_nt: TGTGCCAGCAGCTTACCGACACTTCGGGACAGGGAAGGCTACACCTTC
clone_size: many; d_call: .; j_call: TRBJ1-1; v_call: TRBV5-4; cdr3_aa: CASSLDLGLSGPLEAFF; cdr3_nt: TGTGCCAGCAGCTTGGATCTAGGCCTCTCGGGTCCCCTTGAAGCTTTCTTT
clone_size: many; d_call: .; j_call: TRBJ1-2; v_call: TRBV30; cdr3_aa: CAWSPQAGYTF; cdr3_nt: TGTGCCTGGAGTCCCCAGGCTGGCTACACCTTC
clone_size: many; d_call: .; j_call: TRBJ2-3; v_call: TRBV5-1; cdr3_aa: CASSPSGTYSTDTQYF; cdr3_nt: TGCGCCAGCAGCCCTTCCGGGACTTATAGCACAGATACGCAGTATTTT
clone_size: many; d_call: TRBD1; j_call: TRBJ2-7; v_call: TRBV28; cdr3_aa: CASSLVLTGGDEQYF; cdr3_nt: TGTGCCAGCAGTTTGGTTTTGACAGGGGGCGACGAGCAGTACTTC
clone_size: many; d_call: .; j_call: TRBJ1-6; v_call: TRBV7-9; cdr3_aa: CASSLELPSLTLHF; cdr3_nt: TGTGCCAGCAGCTTAGAACTCCCTTCACTAACCCTCCACTTT
clone_size: many; d_call: TRBD1; j_call: TRBJ2-7; v_call: TRBV11-2; cdr3_aa: CASSYGTGIVDEQYF; cdr3_nt: TGTGCCAGCAGCTATGGGACAGGGATCGTCGACGAGCAGTACTTC
clone_size: many; d_call: .; j_call: TRBJ2-7; v_call: TRBV5-4; cdr3_aa: CASSSPGDRYEQYF; cdr3_nt: TGTGCCAGCAGCTCCCCGGGAGATAGATACGAGCAGTACTTC
clone_size: many; d_call: TRBD2; j_call: TRBJ2-1; v_call: TRBV7-9; cdr3_aa: CASSHLRGGSYNEQFF; cdr3_nt: TGTGCCAGCAGCCATCTCCGGGGGGGGTCCTACAATGAGCAGTTCTTC
clone_size: many; d_call: .; j_call: TRBJ1-5; v_call: TRBV27; cdr3_aa: CASSSGYSNQPQHF; cdr3_nt: TGTGCCAGCAGTTCGGGATATAGCAATCAGCCCCAGCATTTT
clone_size: many; d_call: TRBD1; j_call: TRBJ2-4; v_call: TRBV9; cdr3_aa: CASSPRTGGQTKNIQYF; cdr3_nt: TGTGCCAGCAGCCCTAGGACAGGGGGCCAAACCAAAAACATTCAGTACTTC
clone_size: many; d_call: TRBD1; j_call: TRBJ2-7; v_call: TRBV2; cdr3_aa: CASSVVTGGKDEQYF; cdr3_nt: TGTGCCAGCAGCGTAGTGACAGGGGGCAAGGACGAGCAGTACTTC
clone_size: many; d_call: .; j_call: TRBJ1-2; v_call: TRBV19; cdr3_aa: CASRNMGGGTNYGYTF; cdr3_nt: TGTGCCAGTCGGAACATGGGAGGGGGGACTAACTATGGCTACACCTTC
clone_size: many; d_call: TRBD1; j_call: TRBJ2-6; v_call: TRBV7-2; cdr3_aa: CASSPGQGTSGANVLTF; cdr3_nt: TGTGCCAGCAGCCCGGGACAGGGGACCTCTGGGGCCAACGTCCTGACTTTC
clone_size: many; d_call: TRBD1; j_call: TRBJ2-7; v_call: TRBV6-1; cdr3_aa: CASSDVGQGTYEQYF; cdr3_nt: TGTGCCAGCAGTGATGTCGGACAGGGCACCTACGAGCAGTACTTC
clone_size: many; d_call: TRBD2; j_call: TRBJ2-1; v_call: TRBV7-3; cdr3_aa: CASSFAGGGRNEQFF; cdr3_nt: TGTGCCAGCAGCTTCGCGGGGGGAGGACGAAATGAGCAGTTCTTC
clone_size: many; d_call: .; j_call: TRBJ2-7; v_call: TRBV13; cdr3_aa: CASSLTSYEQYF; cdr3_nt: TGTGCCAGCAGCTTGACTTCCTACGAGCAGTACTTC
clone_size: many; d_call: TRBD1; j_call: TRBJ1-3; v_call: TRBV6-5; cdr3_aa: CASSRDRVSGNTIYF; cdr3_nt: TGTGCCAGCAGCCGAGACAGGGTCTCTGGAAACACCATATATTTT
clone_size: many; d_call: .; j_call: TRBJ1-1; v_call: TRBV2; cdr3_aa: CASSEAREGAFF; cdr3_nt: TGTGCCAGCAGTGAAGCGAGGGAAGGAGCTTTCTTT
clone_size: many; d_call: .; j_call: TRBJ1-5; v_call: TRBV2; cdr3_aa: CASRRTVNSNQPQHF; cdr3_nt: TGTGCCAGCAGGAGGACAGTAAATAGCAATCAGCCCCAGCATTTT
clone_size: many; d_call: .; j_call: TRBJ2-3; v_call: TRBV30; cdr3_aa: CAWNSWETDTQYF; cdr3_nt: TGTGCCTGGAATAGCTGGGAGACAGATACGCAGTATTTT